The entry that follows covers one TCR beta chain sequence. Templates that were synthetic TCR analogs were spiked into each PCR. Measured with immunoSEQ multiplex PCR; TCRdb has only the in-frame clones, and not every one. This sample yields around 40,000 clones, of which 90% to 95% are seen a single time; approximately 10% belongs to the top ten. This sample is part of a study of PD-L1 blockade in urothelial cancer. Study overall: Analysis of the blood was performed 3 weeks (second dose) and 6 weeks after treatment start.

Noted time point: pretreatment peripheral blood. It was locally advanced or metastatic urothelial carcinoma that patients had. Patient sample counts ranged from 1 to 8, pretreatment and on-treatment. There are 15 residues in the CDR3. Germline V gene data show CDR1 as SGDLS and CDR2 as YYNGEE. The V gene end was trimmed by 4 bases and the J gene end by 2 bases; junction bases not matched to a gene: 7. J is TRBJ1-1 and V is TRBV9; 8 bases agree with TRBD1. This receptor was taken from a woman in her sixties with urothelial cancer. The sample here was PBMCs, taken around atezolizumab (anti-PD-L1) treatment. CDR3 region: CASSSRTGRNTEAFF. The CDR3 DNA is TGTGCCAGCAGCTCCCGGACAGGGCGCAACACTGAAGCTTTCTTT.